A single sample is the source of the 14 T cell receptor beta chains below, sequenced in a study of CD8 T cells in Susac syndrome. RNA in amounts of about 0.5 to 1 ug was reverse transcribed with random hexamers. TCRdb redid the calling of the immunoSEQ multiplex PCR reads with MiXCR, one entry per CDR3 protein. The repertoire holds 80,000 or so distinct CDR3 sequences, roughly 96% seen once, with roughly 0.44% in the top ten. The sequencing sample was made of CD8+ T cells from PBMCs. Receptor source: a human donor with Susac syndrome.

The rearrangement uses TRBV20-1 and TRBJ2-7; perhaps D is TRBD1 or TRBD2 (5 bases each). The CDR3 loop spans 13 amino acids. With 3 bases removed from V and 0 bases from J, the gap between germline ends came to 9 bases. Germline V gives CDR1 DFQATT, CDR2 SNEGSKA (reference sequence). CDR3 loop: CSARGESSYEQYF. For the CDR3, the DNA is TGCAGTGCTAGGGGGGAAAGCTCCTACGAGCAGTACTTC.

CDR3: CASSQDWLAGETQYF. The CDR3 coding sequence is TGCGCCAGCAGCCAAGATTGGCTAGCGGGGGAGACCCAGTACTTC. The chain has TRBV4-3 and TRBJ2-5, with 9 bases aligning to TRBD2. Trimming at V came to 0 bases and at J to 5 bases, leaving 4 bases not matched to a gene. The CDR3 runs to 15 residues. Germline assignment: CDR1 LGHNA and CDR2 YSLEER.

This chain joins TRBV27 and TRBJ2-1; D gene uncertain. The germline gives CDR1 MNHEY, CDR2 SMNVEV (reference sequence). V was shortened by 5 bases and J by 3 bases, with 8 bases between the two germline ends. The CDR3 has 13 amino acids. The CDR3: CASSTTLYNEQFF. The CDR3 DNA sequence: TGTGCCAGCAGTACAACCCTCTACAATGAGCAGTTCTTC.

The CDR3 DNA sequence: TGTGCCAGCAGCGCGACAACTGGGGCCAACGTCCTGACTTTC. Its protein product is CASSATTGANVLTF. V gene TRBV9 combines with J gene TRBJ2-6; D remains unclear. The CDR3 extends over 14 amino acids. Germline V CDR1 and CDR2: SGDLS, YYNGEE. Trimming took 3 bases from V and 2 from J, leaving 6 bases between them.

The CDR3 spells CASSMSSYNEQFF. The CDR3 DNA is TGTGCCAGTAGTATGAGCTCCTACAATGAGCAGTTCTTC. V usage is TRBV19 and J usage is TRBJ2-1; the D is unclear. Germline V gene sequence: CDR1 LNHDA, CDR2 SQIVND (reference sequence). Trimming cost V 3 bases and J 0 bases, with 3 bases left between them. The CDR3 is made up of 13 amino acids.

The chain is built from TRBV28 and TRBJ2-7, with 8 bases fitting TRBD2. V trimming: 5 bases; J trimming: 0 bases; junction bases outside the gene matches: 6. The CDR3 length is 15 residues. Germline V gene sequence: CDR1 MDHEN, CDR2 SYDVKM. CDR3 residues: CASSISSGPSYEQYF. The DNA of the CDR3 is TGTGCCAGCAGTATTTCTAGCGGGCCCTCCTACGAGCAGTACTTC.

The chain combines TRBV20-1 with TRBJ1-5; 8 nucleotides match TRBD1. Trimming cost V 6 bases and J 6 bases; bases outside gene matches: 16. Germline CDR1 and CDR2: DFQATT and SNEGSKA (reference sequence). The CDR3 has 16 residues. The CDR3 bases are TGCAGTGCCCCGCAGCAAATAGGACAGGGAGGTCAGCCCCAGCATTTT. Translation gives CSAPQQIGQGGQPQHF.

The chain links TRBV7-8 to TRBJ1-5; the D is unclear. V lost 3 bases and J 3 bases, leaving 6 bases between the germline ends. Per the germline V gene, CDR1 is SGHVS and CDR2 is FQNEAQ. The CDR3 consists of 13 residues. The CDR3 sequence: CASSLATNQPQHF. CDR3 DNA: TGTGCCAGCAGCTTGGCCACCAATCAGCCCCAGCATTTT.

V is TRBV12-3 or TRBV12-4 and J is TRBJ2-4; D unresolved. V was shortened by 2 bases and J by 6 bases, with 20 bases between the two germline ends. This CDR3 region has 17 residues. The CDR3 region is CASSLLPPGPIRNIQYF. DNA of the CDR3: TGTGCCAGCAGTTTACTCCCCCCAGGTCCCATAAGAAACATTCAGTACTTC.

The chain uses TRBV7-8 and TRBJ2-2; possibly TRBD2 for D (6 bases). This CDR3 comprises 14 residues. Germline assignment: CDR1 SGHVS and CDR2 FQNEAQ. V was shortened by 5 bases and J by 3 bases, with 10 bases between the two germline ends. The CDR3 region is CASSQGLDTGELFF. The CDR3 nucleotides read TGTGCCAGCAGCCAGGGACTCGACACCGGGGAGCTGTTTTTT.

The rearrangement joins TRBV7-9 to TRBJ2-1; TRBD2 agrees at 8 bases. Losses at the gene ends were 3 bases for V and 8 bases for J; bases not matched to a gene: 6. CDR1 is SEHNR and CDR2 is FQNEAQ in the germline V gene (reference sequence). This CDR3 is 14 amino acids long. CDR3 loop: CASSFPSGPDEQFF. The CDR3 region has the DNA TGTGCCAGCAGCTTCCCTAGCGGGCCCGATGAGCAGTTCTTC.

The chain links TRBV5-1 to TRBJ2-7; a possible D gene is TRBD1 (5 bases). The V end lost 3 bases, the J end lost 2 bases, and 12 bases lay between the germline ends. The V gene's germline CDR1 is SGHRS and CDR2 YFSETQ. The CDR3 contains 14 residues. The CDR3 nucleotides are TGCGCCAGCAGCTCGGAGACAGTCGCCTACGAGCAGTACTTC. Translation gives CASSSETVAYEQYF.

This CDR3 is CASSVDGSYNEQFF. For the CDR3, the DNA is TGTGCCAGCAGCGTAGACGGGAGTTACAATGAGCAGTTCTTC. The V gene is TRBV9, the J gene TRBJ2-1, with D tentatively TRBD2 (6 bases). The germline gives CDR1 SGDLS, CDR2 YYNGEE. Trimming took off 0 bases at V and 4 bases at J, with 8 bases between the two ends. There are 14 residues in the CDR3.

J is TRBJ2-5 and V is TRBV5-1; D possibly corresponds to TRBD1 (6 bases). V was pared by 3 bases and J by 5 bases, with 14 bases between. Per the germline V gene, CDR1 is SGHRS and CDR2 is YFSETQ. The CDR3 contains 14 residues. This CDR3 is CASSWTEVRETQYF. CDR3 nucleotides: TGCGCCAGCAGCTGGACAGAGGTTCGGGAGACCCAGTACTTC.